This T cell receptor (beta chain) was identified in a study of monozygotic twins with inflammatory bowel disease. Following a re-call of the 5' RACE reads, TCRdb has one entry per CDR3 protein and lacks DNA. This repertoire includes 88,000 or so distinct CDR3 sequences. Germline CDR1 and CDR2: DFQATT and SNEGSKA (reference sequence). This CDR3 contains 15 residues. Blood samples of approximately 2.7 ml were drawn from every donor. V gene TRBV20-1 combines with J gene TRBJ2-2; TCRdb calls TRBD1, which cannot be checked without DNA. Source material: blood. The TCR originated in a human donor with ulcerative colitis or Crohn's disease, or a healthy co-twin of an affected twin (not recorded which). CDR3 region: CSARNPSGAKGELFF.